Below are 3 T cell receptor beta chains sequenced from a single sample in a study of T cell responses to AZD1222 COVID-19 vaccine. The repertoire was sequenced with immunoSEQ multiplex PCR; TCRdb's copy has only in-frame clones and lacks some. Of some 120,000 clones listed, around 90% are singletons. This sample comprised peripheral blood, obtained on day 0 of AZD1222 vaccination. The receptors derive from an adult in good health.

The gene calls are TRBV7-3 and TRBJ2-3; D gene uncertain. The ends were cut back, 0 bases at V and 4 bases at J, with 5 bases in the middle. The CDR3 covers 13 residues. CDR1 is SGHTA and CDR2 is FQGTGA in the germline V gene. This CDR3 reads CASSLTGPDTQYF. Here the CDR3 DNA reads TGTGCCAGCAGCTTAACCGGGCCAGATACGCAGTATTTT.

V is TRBV15 and J is TRBJ2-7; weak D call: TRBD1 (5 bases). The V end lost 2 bases, the J end lost 1 base, and 6 bases lay between the germline ends. In germline, CDR1 is LNHNV, CDR2 YYDKDF (reference sequence). The length of the CDR3 is 13 residues. The CDR3 is CATSRTGSYEQYF. CDR3 in DNA: TGTGCCACCAGCAGAACAGGATCCTACGAGCAGTACTTC.

This clone was counted only a few times. The rearrangement joins TRBV14 to TRBJ2-2; 12 bases align to TRBD2. J was trimmed by 6 bases and V by 6 bases; bases with no gene match: 8. The CDR3 has 16 amino acids. Per germline, CDR1 SGHDN and CDR2 FVKESK. CDR3 bases: TGTGCCAGCAGGCGAGGAGGACTAGCGGGGTCCGGGGAGCTGTTTTTT. This translates into CASRRGGLAGSGELFF.